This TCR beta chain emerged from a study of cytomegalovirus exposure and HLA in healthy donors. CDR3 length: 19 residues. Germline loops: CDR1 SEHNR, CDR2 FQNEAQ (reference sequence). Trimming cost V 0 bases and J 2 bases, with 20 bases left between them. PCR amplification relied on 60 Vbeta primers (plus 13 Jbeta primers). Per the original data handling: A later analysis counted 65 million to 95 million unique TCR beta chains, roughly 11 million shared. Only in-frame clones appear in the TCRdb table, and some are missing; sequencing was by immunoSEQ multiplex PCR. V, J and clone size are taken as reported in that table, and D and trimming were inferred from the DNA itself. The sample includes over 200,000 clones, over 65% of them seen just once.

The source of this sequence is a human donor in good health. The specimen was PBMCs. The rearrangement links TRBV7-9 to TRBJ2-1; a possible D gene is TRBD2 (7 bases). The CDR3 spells CASSLARLTGRGTYNEQFF. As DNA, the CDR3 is TGTGCCAGCAGCTTAGCCCGATTAACAGGGAGGGGGACCTACAATGAGCAGTTCTTC.